This T cell receptor (beta chain) was obtained from a study of OX40 agonist ivuxolimab in advanced cancers. Study-level information: An anti-OX40 (CD134) antibody with agonistic activity, ivuxolimab, was administered to patients. Of mixed ages from about 23 to 90 and averaging roughly 60 years, the group was roughly 85% male.

Looked up from germline, CDR1 is SGHTA and CDR2 is FQGNSA. The V end was cut by 5 bases, the J end by 3 bases, with 17 bases between. The CDR3 spans 15 residues. TCRdb's copy holds only in-frame clones and misses some; the assay was immunoSEQ multiplex PCR. The sample contains more than 75,000 clones, around 87% of which appear only once. Sequences were derived from CD4+ or CD8+ T cells sorted from blood, sampled in a trial of the OX40 agonist ivuxolimab. The gene calls are TRBV7-2 and TRBJ2-7; D is possibly TRBD2 (6 bases). The TCR was taken from an adult with an advanced solid tumor such as melanoma, head and neck, liver or kidney cancer. This CDR3 is CASSRDGRGIYEQYF. CDR3 bases: TGTGCCAGCAGCCGAGACGGCCGGGGGATCTACGAGCAGTACTTC.